This TCR beta chain was recorded in a study of blood T cells in healthy people across ages. Overall study results and limits: Older age coincided with a roughly linear decline in TCR beta diversity per million T cells.

CDR1 DFQATT and CDR2 SNEGSKA come from the germline V gene (reference sequence). This CDR3 comprises 14 residues. V shed 4 bases and J shed 4 bases, with 16 bases lying between them. Primed by a sample-barcoded 5' primer and a J-beta primer mix, a second PCR proceeded for about 6 to 11 cycles. TCRdb called the 5' RACE reads again in MiXCR, with one record for every CDR3 protein. This sample has 540,000 or so distinct CDR3 sequences, with 47% found just once. Caucasian, healthy and from Russia, the donors were aged between 6 and 90. Comments on this clonotype: Its antigen is unidentified.

The chain carries TRBV20-1 and TRBJ1-2; unclear D gene. Sequenced input: blood. This receptor was obtained from an elderly man in good health. CDR3: CSATEENRPYGYTF. CDR3 DNA sequence: TGCAGTGCTACAGAGGAAAACCGCCCCTATGGCTACACCTTC.